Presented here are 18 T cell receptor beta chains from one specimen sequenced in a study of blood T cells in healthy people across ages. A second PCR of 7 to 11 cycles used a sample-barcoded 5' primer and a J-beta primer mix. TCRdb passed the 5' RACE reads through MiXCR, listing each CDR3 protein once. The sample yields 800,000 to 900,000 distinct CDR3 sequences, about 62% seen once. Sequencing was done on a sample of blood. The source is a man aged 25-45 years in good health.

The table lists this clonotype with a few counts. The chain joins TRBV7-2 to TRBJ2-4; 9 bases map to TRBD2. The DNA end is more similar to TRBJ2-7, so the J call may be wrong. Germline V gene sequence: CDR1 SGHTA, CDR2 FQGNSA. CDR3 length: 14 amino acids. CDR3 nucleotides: TGTGCCAGCAGCGCTAGCGGGGTTTCCTACGAGCAGTACTTC. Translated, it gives CASSASGVSYEQYF.

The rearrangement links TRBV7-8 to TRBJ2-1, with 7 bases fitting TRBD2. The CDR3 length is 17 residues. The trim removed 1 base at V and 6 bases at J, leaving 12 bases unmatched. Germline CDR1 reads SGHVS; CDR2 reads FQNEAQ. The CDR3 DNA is TGTGCCAGCAGCTTAGTATTGGGGGGGGTGCCCGGCAATGAGCAGTTCTTC. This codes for CASSLVLGGVPGNEQFF.

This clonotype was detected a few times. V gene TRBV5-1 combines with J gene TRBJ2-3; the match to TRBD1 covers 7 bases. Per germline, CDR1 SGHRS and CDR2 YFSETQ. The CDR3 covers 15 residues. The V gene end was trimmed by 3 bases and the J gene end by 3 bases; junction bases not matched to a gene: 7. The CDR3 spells CASSSDREWTDTQYF. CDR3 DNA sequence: TGCGCCAGCAGCTCTGACAGGGAATGGACAGATACGCAGTATTTT.

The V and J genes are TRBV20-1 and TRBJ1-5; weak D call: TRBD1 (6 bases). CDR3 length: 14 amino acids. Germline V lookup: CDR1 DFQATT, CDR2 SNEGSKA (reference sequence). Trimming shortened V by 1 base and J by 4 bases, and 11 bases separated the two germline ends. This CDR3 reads CSARGDRLNQPQHF. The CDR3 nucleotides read TGCAGTGCTAGAGGTGACAGGTTGAATCAGCCCCAGCATTTT.

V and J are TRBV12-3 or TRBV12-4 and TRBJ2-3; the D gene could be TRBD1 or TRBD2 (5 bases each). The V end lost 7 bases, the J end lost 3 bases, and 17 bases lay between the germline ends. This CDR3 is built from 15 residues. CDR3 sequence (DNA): TGTGCCAGCAAGACGGAGCCGGGGCAAACAGATACGCAGTATTTT. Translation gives CASKTEPGQTDTQYF.

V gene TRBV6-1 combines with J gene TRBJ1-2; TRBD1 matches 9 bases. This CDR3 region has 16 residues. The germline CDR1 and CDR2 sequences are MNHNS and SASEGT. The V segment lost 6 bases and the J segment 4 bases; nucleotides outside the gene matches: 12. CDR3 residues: CASSVRTGAIPYGYTF. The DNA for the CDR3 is TGTGCCAGCAGCGTCCGGACAGGGGCCATCCCCTATGGCTACACCTTC.

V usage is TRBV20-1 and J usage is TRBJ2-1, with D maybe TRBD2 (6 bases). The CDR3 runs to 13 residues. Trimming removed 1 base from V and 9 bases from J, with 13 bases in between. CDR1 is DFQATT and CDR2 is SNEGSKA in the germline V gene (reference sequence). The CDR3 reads CSARARRGIEQFF. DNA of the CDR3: TGCAGTGCTAGAGCCAGGCGGGGCATTGAGCAGTTCTTC.

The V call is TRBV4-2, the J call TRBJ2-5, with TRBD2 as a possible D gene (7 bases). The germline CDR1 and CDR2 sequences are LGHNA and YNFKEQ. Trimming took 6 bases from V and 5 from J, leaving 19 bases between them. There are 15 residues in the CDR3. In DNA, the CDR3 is TGTGCCAGCAGAAGGGGGGGGCCCACAAGTGAGACCCAGTACTTC. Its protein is CASRRGGPTSETQYF.

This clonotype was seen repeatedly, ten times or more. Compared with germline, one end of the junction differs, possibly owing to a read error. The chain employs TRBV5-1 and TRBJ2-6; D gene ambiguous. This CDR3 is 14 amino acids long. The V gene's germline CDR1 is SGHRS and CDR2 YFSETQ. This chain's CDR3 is CASSLVSGANVLTF. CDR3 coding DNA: TGTGCCAGCAGCTTGGTGAGTGGGGCCAACGTCCTGACTTTC.

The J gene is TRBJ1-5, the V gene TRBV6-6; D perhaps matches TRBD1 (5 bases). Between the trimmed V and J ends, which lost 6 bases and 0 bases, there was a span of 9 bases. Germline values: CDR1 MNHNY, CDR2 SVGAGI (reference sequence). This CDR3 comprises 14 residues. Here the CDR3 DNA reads TGTGCCAGCAGACGGGGCTATAGCAATCAGCCCCAGCATTTT. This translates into CASRRGYSNQPQHF.

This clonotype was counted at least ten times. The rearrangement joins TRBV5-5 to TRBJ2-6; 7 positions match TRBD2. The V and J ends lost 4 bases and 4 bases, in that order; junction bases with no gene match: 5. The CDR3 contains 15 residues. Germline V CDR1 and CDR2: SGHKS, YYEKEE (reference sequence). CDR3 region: CASSRSGYGANVLTF. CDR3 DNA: TGTGCCAGCAGCCGTAGCGGGTACGGGGCCAACGTCCTGACTTTC. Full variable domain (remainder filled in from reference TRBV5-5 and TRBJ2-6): DAGVTQSPTHLIKTRGQQVTLRCSPISGHKSVSWYQQVLGQGPQFIFQYYEKEERGRGNFPDRFSARQFPNYSSELNVNALLLGDSALYLCASSRSGYGANVLTFGAGSRLTVL.

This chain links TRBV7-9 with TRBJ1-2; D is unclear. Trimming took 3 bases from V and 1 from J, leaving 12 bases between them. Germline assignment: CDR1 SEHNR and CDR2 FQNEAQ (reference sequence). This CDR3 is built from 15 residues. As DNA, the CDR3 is TGTGCCAGCAGCTTTGGACCCGGTGGTAACTATGGCTACACCTTC. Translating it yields CASSFGPGGNYGYTF. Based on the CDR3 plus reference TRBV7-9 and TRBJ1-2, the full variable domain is DTGVSQNPRHKITKRGQNVTFRCDPISEHNRLYWYRQTLGQGPEFLTYFQNEAQLEKSRLLSDRFSAERPKGSFSTLEIQRTEQGDSAMYLCASSFGPGGNYGYTFGSGTRLTVV.

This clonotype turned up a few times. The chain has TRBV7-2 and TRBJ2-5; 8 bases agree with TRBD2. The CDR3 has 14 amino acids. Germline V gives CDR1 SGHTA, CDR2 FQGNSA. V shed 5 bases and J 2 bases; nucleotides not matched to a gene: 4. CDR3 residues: CASSPPGGQETQYF. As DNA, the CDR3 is TGTGCCAGCAGCCCCCCGGGGGGGCAAGAGACCCAGTACTTC. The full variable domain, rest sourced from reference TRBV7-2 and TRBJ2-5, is GAGVSQSPSNKVTEKGKDVELRCDPISGHTALYWYRQSLGQGLEFLIYFQGNSAPDKSGLPSDRFSAERTGGSVSTLTIQRTQQEDSAVYLCASSPPGGQETQYFGPGTRLLVL.

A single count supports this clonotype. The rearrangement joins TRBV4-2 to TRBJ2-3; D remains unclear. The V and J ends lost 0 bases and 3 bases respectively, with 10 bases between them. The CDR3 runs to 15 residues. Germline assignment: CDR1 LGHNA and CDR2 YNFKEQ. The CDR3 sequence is CASSQEAPRTDTQYF. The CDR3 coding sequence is TGTGCCAGCAGCCAAGAAGCACCCAGGACAGATACGCAGTATTTT.

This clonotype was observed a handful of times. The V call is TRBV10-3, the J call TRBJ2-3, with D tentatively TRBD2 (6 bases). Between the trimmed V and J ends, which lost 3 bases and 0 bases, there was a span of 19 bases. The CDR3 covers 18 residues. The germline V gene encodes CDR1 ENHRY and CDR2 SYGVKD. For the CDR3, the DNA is TGTGCCATCAGTGAAACATCGCACGGGACTCTTAGCACAGATACGCAGTATTTT. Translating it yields CAISETSHGTLSTDTQYF.

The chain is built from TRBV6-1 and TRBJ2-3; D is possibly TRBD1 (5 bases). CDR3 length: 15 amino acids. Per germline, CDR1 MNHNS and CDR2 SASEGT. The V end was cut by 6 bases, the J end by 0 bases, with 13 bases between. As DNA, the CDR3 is TGTGCCAGCAGCGACAGCGCTTCTAGCACAGATACGCAGTATTTT. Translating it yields CASSDSASSTDTQYF.

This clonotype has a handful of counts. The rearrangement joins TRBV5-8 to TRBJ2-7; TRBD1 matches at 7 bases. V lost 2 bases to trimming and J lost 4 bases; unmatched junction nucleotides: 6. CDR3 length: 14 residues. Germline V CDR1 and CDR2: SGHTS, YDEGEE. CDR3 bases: TGTGCCAGCAGCTTACAGGGGACCGCTTACGAGCAGTACTTC. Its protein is CASSLQGTAYEQYF. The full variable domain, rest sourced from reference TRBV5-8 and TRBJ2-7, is EAGVTQSPTHLIKTRGQQATLRCSPISGHTSVYWYQQALGLGLQFLLWYDEGEERNRGNFPPRFSGRQFPNYSSELNVNALELEDSALYLCASSLQGTAYEQYFGPGTRLTVT.

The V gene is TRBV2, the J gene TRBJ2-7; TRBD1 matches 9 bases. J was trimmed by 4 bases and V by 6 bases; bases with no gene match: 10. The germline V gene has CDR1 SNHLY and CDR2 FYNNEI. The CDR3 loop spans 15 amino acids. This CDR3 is CASSIPGTGFYEQYF. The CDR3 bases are TGTGCCAGCAGCATCCCCGGGACAGGGTTTTACGAGCAGTACTTC. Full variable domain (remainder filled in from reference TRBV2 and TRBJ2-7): EPEVTQTPSHQVTQMGQEVILRCVPISNHLYFYWYRQILGQKVEFLVSFYNNEISEKSEIFDDQFSVERPDGSNFTLKIRSTKLEDSAMYFCASSIPGTGFYEQYFGPGTRLTVT.